This T cell receptor (beta chain) was observed in a study of blood T cells in healthy people across ages. Whole-study findings and limits: Significant beta diversity loss was already apparent by age roughly 40, declining roughly linearly. CMV status of donors was not determined, possibly confounding expanded clonotype changes.

CDR3 size: 15 residues. With V trimmed by 5 bases and J by 4 bases, 10 bases remained unmatched. Germline assignment: CDR1 LGHDT and CDR2 YNNKEL (reference sequence). In the case of this clonotype: Its antigen is currently unknown.

A second roughly 6 to 12 cycle PCR used barcoded and J-beta primers. Through a template-switch adaptor with 12 random nucleotides, each cDNA molecule received a tag. From the 5' RACE reads, TCRdb called clonotypes with MiXCR, one entry per CDR3 protein. The sample lists roughly 1.6 million distinct CDR3 sequences, roughly a third seen once, with about 11% in the top ten. The sequence was obtained from a young woman in good health. Specimen: blood. The chain couples TRBV3-1 to TRBJ2-7; 8 bases line up with TRBD1. The CDR3 is CASSDPGTGPYEQYF. The CDR3 region has the DNA TGTGCCAGCAGCGATCCCGGGACAGGCCCTTACGAGCAGTACTTC.